This T cell receptor beta chain was captured in a study of OX40 agonist ivuxolimab in advanced cancers. General observations from the study: Nonresponders included some who also had low normalized T-cell clonal expansion.

In the case of this clone: The antigen remains unidentified.

The table came from immunoSEQ multiplex PCR; TCRdb's copy has only in-frame clones and leaves some out. This table holds 60,000 or so clones, approximately 87% found once. Autoimmune disease history or systemic immunosuppression led to patients being barred. Germline-derived CDR1 and CDR2 are ENHRY and SYGVKD. J lost 7 bases, V lost 8 bases, and 15 bases had no gene match. The length of the CDR3 is 15 residues. This chain links TRBV10-3 with TRBJ2-7, with 9 bases matching TRBD2. The sequence derives from an adult with an advanced solid tumor such as melanoma, head and neck, liver or kidney cancer. Specimen: CD4+ or CD8+ T cells sorted from blood, collected in a trial of the OX40 agonist ivuxolimab. The chain's CDR3 is CAIGDLIAGAGEQYF. The CDR3, as DNA: TGTGCCATCGGGGACTTAATAGCGGGGGCCGGAGAGCAGTACTTC.